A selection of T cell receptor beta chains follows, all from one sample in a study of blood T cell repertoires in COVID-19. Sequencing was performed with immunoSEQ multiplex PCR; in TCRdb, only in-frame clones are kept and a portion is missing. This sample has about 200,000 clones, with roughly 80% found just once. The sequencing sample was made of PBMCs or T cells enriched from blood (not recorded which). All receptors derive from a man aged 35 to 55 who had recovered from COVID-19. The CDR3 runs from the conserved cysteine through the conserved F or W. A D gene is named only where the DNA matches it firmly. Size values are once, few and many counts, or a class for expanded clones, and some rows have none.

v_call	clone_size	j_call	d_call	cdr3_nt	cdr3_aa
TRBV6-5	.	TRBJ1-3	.	TGTGCCAGCAGTTACTCGCTAGTCTCTGGAAACACCATATATTTT	CASSYSLVSGNTIYF
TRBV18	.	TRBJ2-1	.	TGTGCCAGCTCACCACCGTCCGGCGGCTATGAGCAGTTCTTC	CASSPPSGGYEQFF
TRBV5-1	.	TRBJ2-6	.	TGCGCCAGCAGCTTGGGACAGCCTGGGGCCAACGTCCTGACTTTC	CASSLGQPGANVLTF
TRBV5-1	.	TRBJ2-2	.	TGCGCCAGCAGCTTGGGCCACCGATCGGCCGGGGAGCTGTTTTTT	CASSLGHRSAGELFF
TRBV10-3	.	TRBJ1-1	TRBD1	TGTGCCATCAGTGATTCCGGTGAGGGGGCTGACACTGAAGCTTTCTTT	CAISDSGEGADTEAFF
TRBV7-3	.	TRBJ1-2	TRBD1	TGTGCCAGCCGCTCAGGGACAGGGGGTGGCTACACCTTC	CASRSGTGGGYTF
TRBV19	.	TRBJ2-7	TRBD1	TGTGCCAGTAGCTCGGACAGGGGAAACGAGCAGTACTTC	CASSSDRGNEQYF
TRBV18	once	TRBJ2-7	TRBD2	TGTGCCAGCTCACCAACTAGCGGGGGGGGAAGCTCCTACGAGCAGTACTTC	CASSPTSGGGSSYEQYF
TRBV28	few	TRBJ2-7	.	TGTGCCAGCAGTCTCCGCGGGCACGAGCAGTACTTC	CASSLRGHEQYF
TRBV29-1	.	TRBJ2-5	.	TGCAGCGGAACAGGGATCTCACTAGAGACCCAGTACTTC	CSGTGISLETQYF
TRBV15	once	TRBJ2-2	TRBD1	TGTGCCACCGGGGAGATCTACGGGACAGGTCACACCGGGGAGCTGTTTTTT	CATGEIYGTGHTGELFF
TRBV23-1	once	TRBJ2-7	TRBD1	TGCGCCAGCAGTCAACTGGACAGGATTTCCTACGAGCAGTACTTC	CASSQLDRISYEQYF
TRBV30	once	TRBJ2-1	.	TGTGCCTGGAGTGTAGGGGCGGCCTCCTACAATGAGCAGTTCTTC	CAWSVGAASYNEQFF
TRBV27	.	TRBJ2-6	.	TGTGCCAGCAGTTTAGGAGGGCCTGGGGCCAACGTCCTGACTTTC	CASSLGGPGANVLTF
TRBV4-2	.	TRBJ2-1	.	TGTGCCAGCAGCCAAGAGGAGTTACTTGAGCAGTTCTTC	CASSQEELLEQFF
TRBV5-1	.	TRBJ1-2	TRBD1	TGCGCCAGCAGTGACAGGGTTGGCTACACCTTC	CASSDRVGYTF
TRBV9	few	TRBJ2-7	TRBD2	TGTGCCAGCAGCCCTAGGACTAGCGGAGCCTACGAGCAGTACTTC	CASSPRTSGAYEQYF
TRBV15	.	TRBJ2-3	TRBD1	TGTGCCACCAGTCCGACAGGGATTTACACAGATACGCAGTATTTT	CATSPTGIYTDTQYF
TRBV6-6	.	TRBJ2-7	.	TGTGCCAGCAGTTACTCGATAGAAGCCAGGGAGTACTTC	CASSYSIEAREYF
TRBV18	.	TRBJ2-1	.	TGTGCCAGCTCAAAGCTGGAGAGTGAGCAGTTCTTC	CASSKLESEQFF
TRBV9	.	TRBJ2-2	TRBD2	TGTGCCAGCAGCCCTTCGACTAGCGGGAGGGCATCCGGGGAGCTGTTTTTT	CASSPSTSGRASGELFF
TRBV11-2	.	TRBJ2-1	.	TGTGCCAGCAGCTTAGCGGGAAATACCTACAATGAGCAGTTCTTC	CASSLAGNTYNEQFF
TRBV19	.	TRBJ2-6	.	TGTGCCAGTAGTATTCGGAACAGCCCAATCTCTGGGGCCAACGTCCTGACTTTC	CASSIRNSPISGANVLTF
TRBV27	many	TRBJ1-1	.	TGTGCCAGCAGTTTTTATTTCACAGGGACGAACACTGAAGCTTTCTTT	CASSFYFTGTNTEAFF
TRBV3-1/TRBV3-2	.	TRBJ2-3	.	TGTGCCAGCAGCCAAGAGCGGAGCACAGATACGCAGTATTTT	CASSQERSTDTQYF
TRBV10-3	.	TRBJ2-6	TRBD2	TGTGCCATCAGTGAGTCGGGGACTAACTCTGGGGCCAACGTCCTGACTTTC	CAISESGTNSGANVLTF
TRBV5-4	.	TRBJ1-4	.	TGTGCCAGCAGCTTATCTAGCGAAAAACTGTTTTTT	CASSLSSEKLFF
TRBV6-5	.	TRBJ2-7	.	TGTGCCAGCAGACGCGCAGGGGAGAGCGAGCAGTACTTC	CASRRAGESEQYF
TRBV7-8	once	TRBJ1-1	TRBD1	TGTGCCAGCAGCCCCCAGACAGGGAATACTGAAGCTTTCTTT	CASSPQTGNTEAFF
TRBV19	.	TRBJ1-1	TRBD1	TGTGCCAGTAGTACACCGGGCAGGGGGGCAACTGAAGCTTTCTTT	CASSTPGRGATEAFF
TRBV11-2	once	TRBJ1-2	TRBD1	TGTGCCAGCACCCCCCTAGCCGGGACAGGGATGAACTATGGCTACACCTTC	CASTPLAGTGMNYGYTF
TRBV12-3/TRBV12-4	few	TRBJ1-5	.	TGTGCCAGCAGTTTCGACAGGCGCCCCCAGCATTTT	CASSFDRRPQHF
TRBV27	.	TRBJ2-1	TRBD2	TGTGCCAGCAGTCTATGGGGAACTAGCGGGAGCTCCTACAATGAGCAGTTCTTC	CASSLWGTSGSSYNEQFF
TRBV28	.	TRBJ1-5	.	TGTGCCAGCAGTTTGGTGCGGTATAGCAATCAGCCCCAGCATTTT	CASSLVRYSNQPQHF
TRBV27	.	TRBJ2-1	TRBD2	TGTGCCAGCAGTTTTAACAGCGGGAGTTACAATGAGCAGTTCTTC	CASSFNSGSYNEQFF
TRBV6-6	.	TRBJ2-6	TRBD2	TGTGCCAGCAGTCCCCGGGGGGGGCCGGAAGGGGCCAACGTCCTGACTTTC	CASSPRGGPEGANVLTF
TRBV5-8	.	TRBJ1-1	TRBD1	TGTGCCAGCAGCTTGCCTGGACAGGGGAACACTGAAGCTTTCTTT	CASSLPGQGNTEAFF
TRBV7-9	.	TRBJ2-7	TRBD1	TGTGCCAGCAGCTGGCCCGAAACAGGGGGCGTAAGATACGAGCAGTACTTC	CASSWPETGGVRYEQYF
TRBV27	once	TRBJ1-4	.	TGTGCCAGCAGTTTATGGGGACTAGCTAATGAAAAACTGTTTTTT	CASSLWGLANEKLFF
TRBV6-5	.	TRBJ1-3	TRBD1	TGTGCCAGCAGTTACGGGACAGAGTCTGGAAACACCATATATTTT	CASSYGTESGNTIYF
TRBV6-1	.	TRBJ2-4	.	TGTGCCAGCAGTGATCTGACACTAGGCATTCAGTACTTC	CASSDLTLGIQYF
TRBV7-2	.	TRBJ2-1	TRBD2	TGTGCCAGCAGCTTTTCCGGGACTAGCGTCTACAATGAGCAGTTCTTC	CASSFSGTSVYNEQFF
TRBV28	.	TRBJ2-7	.	TGTGCCAGCAGTTTTTCTGGGGCGGACTACGAGCAGTACTTC	CASSFSGADYEQYF